This TCR beta chain was sequenced for a study of CD8 T cells in ankylosing spondylitis. This clonotype was found many times. What it binds is unknown. The CDR3 spans 15 residues. Germline values: CDR1 DFQATT, CDR2 SNEGSKA (reference sequence). V lost 1 base and J lost 0, with 10 bases in between. In making TCR beta libraries, quantitative 5'-RACE with molecular barcodes was used. TCRdb reprocessed the 5' RACE reads via MiXCR and lists one record per CDR3 protein. This table has around 150,000 distinct CDR3 sequences, 40% to 50% appearing once. Findings of the study overall: In the blood and synovial fluid of reactive arthritis, some motif variants had been previously reported. Disease-associated clones were reportedly significantly overrepresented in matched ankylosing spondylitis synovial fluid.

Sequenced sample: synovial fluid, either unsorted or a sorted T cell fraction (not recorded which). This receptor was taken from a male donor with ankylosing spondylitis. This chain links TRBV20-1 with TRBJ1-5, with a possible D match to TRBD1 (6 bases). CDR3 amino acids: CSARVRTASNQPQHF. The CDR3, as DNA: TGCAGTGCTAGAGTGCGGACAGCTAGCAATCAGCCCCAGCATTTT.